The 22 T cell receptor beta chains below were found in one sample sequenced in a study of cytomegalovirus exposure and HLA in healthy donors. Primers for the PCR totalled 60 Vbeta and 13 Jbeta. The method was immunoSEQ multiplex PCR; TCRdb's version includes in-frame clones alone and lacks a portion of them. Its clone listing holds some 47,000 clones. The source material was PBMCs. These receptors originate from a woman in her thirties or forties in good health and CMV-seronegative.

The chain recombines TRBV2 with TRBJ2-1, with D possibly TRBD2 on 6 matching bases. From germline, CDR1 is SNHLY and CDR2 FYNNEI. V was cut by 5 bases and J by 5 bases, with 10 bases left in between. The CDR3 runs 13 residues. For the CDR3, the DNA is TGTGCCAGCAGTCGGGACTTAGACAATGAGCAGTTCTTC. Translating it yields CASSRDLDNEQFF.

This chain links TRBV5-1 with TRBJ2-1, with 9 bases lining up with TRBD2. Losses at the gene ends were 3 bases for V and 5 bases for J; bases not matched to a gene: 3. Germline-derived CDR1 and CDR2 are SGHRS and YFSETQ. The CDR3 is 14 amino acids. Here the CDR3 DNA reads TGCGCCAGCAGCTGGGCTAGCGGGAACAATGAGCAGTTCTTC. Translation: CASSWASGNNEQFF.

The chain has TRBV28 and TRBJ1-5; weak D call: TRBD1 (6 bases). CDR1 MDHEN and CDR2 SYDVKM come from the germline V gene. V dropped 9 bases and J dropped 0 bases, with 21 bases sitting between them. CDR3 length: 17 residues. CDR3 protein: CASLRGGWTVSNQPQHF. The CDR3 DNA follows: TGTGCCAGTCTGAGGGGGGGGTGGACAGTTAGCAATCAGCCCCAGCATTTT. The full variable domain, rest sourced from reference TRBV28 and TRBJ1-5, is DVKVTQSSRYLVKRTGEKVFLECVQDMDHENMFWYRQDPGLGLRLIYFSYDVKMKEKGDIPEGYSVSREKKERFSLILESASTNQTSMYLCASLRGGWTVSNQPQHFGDGTRLSIL.

The chain links TRBV7-9 to TRBJ2-2; TRBD1 matches at 8 bases. The V and J ends lost 7 bases and 1 base, in that order; junction bases with no gene match: 8. CDR1 and CDR2 from the germline V gene are SEHNR and FQNEAQ (reference sequence). The CDR3 totals 16 residues. The CDR3 loop reads CASNPSGTGNTGELFF. CDR3 in DNA: TGTGCCAGCAACCCCAGTGGGACAGGGAACACCGGGGAGCTGTTTTTT.

V usage is TRBV6-5 and J usage is TRBJ2-7; the D gene is possibly TRBD2 (6 bases). The CDR3 sequence is 14 residues long. Trimming took 4 bases from V and 2 from J, leaving 12 bases between them. Germline V gives CDR1 MNHEY, CDR2 SVGAGI. The CDR3 region is CASSSPGVAYEQYF. CDR3 nucleotide sequence: TGTGCCAGCAGTTCTCCGGGGGTTGCCTACGAGCAGTACTTC.

V gene TRBV19 combines with J gene TRBJ1-5; D ambiguous. This CDR3 is built from 11 residues. Germline CDR1 LNHDA, CDR2 SQIVND (reference sequence). The DNA for the CDR3 is TGTGCGGCCGGGAGCAATCAGCCCCAGCATTTT. Translating it yields CAAGSNQPQHF.

The genes are TRBV30 and TRBJ1-4; D perhaps matches TRBD1 (6 bases). The germline gives CDR1 GTSNPN, CDR2 SVGIG (reference sequence). This CDR3 has 14 amino acids. Trimming removed 1 base at V and 8 bases at J, with 14 bases between. The CDR3 loop reads CAWSAGGAEEKLFF. For the CDR3, the DNA is TGTGCCTGGAGTGCGGGGGGCGCTGAGGAAAAACTGTTTTTT.

The genes are TRBV5-4 and TRBJ2-5; 7 bases fit TRBD1. Trimming at V came to 5 bases and at J to 0 bases, leaving 4 bases not matched to a gene. Germline CDR1 and CDR2: SGHNT and YYREEE (reference sequence). The CDR3 has 14 residues. For the CDR3, the DNA is TGTGCCAGCAGTTCCACAGGGGACCAAGAGACCCAGTACTTC. Its protein is CASSSTGDQETQYF.

V usage is TRBV4-1 and J usage is TRBJ2-2, with 7 bases identical to TRBD1. The germline gives CDR1 MGHRA, CDR2 YSYEKL. This CDR3 is built from 15 residues. V trimming: 5 bases; J trimming: 6 bases; junction bases outside the gene matches: 9. In DNA, the CDR3 is TGCGCCAGCAGCTCGCGACAGGGTGGGCCCGGGGAGCTGTTTTTT. This codes for CASSSRQGGPGELFF.

The chain employs TRBV5-1 and TRBJ2-5, with TRBD2 identical over 8 bases. The DNA end is more similar to TRBJ2-7, so the J call may be wrong. CDR1 and CDR2 from the germline V gene are SGHRS and YFSETQ. The CDR3 loop spans 14 amino acids. CDR3 in amino acids: CASTLGGRPYEQYF. CDR3 nucleotide sequence: TGCGCCAGCACCCTCGGCGGGAGGCCCTACGAGCAGTACTTC.

The genes are TRBV28 and TRBJ1-1, with D hard to call. With 6 bases removed from V and 6 bases from J, the gap between germline ends came to 14 bases. The CDR3 runs to 13 residues. Germline V lookup: CDR1 MDHEN, CDR2 SYDVKM. The CDR3 bases are TGTGCCAGCAGACCCCCCCGAGGCGCTGAAGCTTTCTTT. Translating gives CASRPPRGAEAFF.

This rearrangement joins TRBV30 to TRBJ1-2, with D tentatively TRBD1 (5 bases). Trimming shortened V by 5 bases and J by 4 bases, and 11 bases separated the two germline ends. The CDR3 is made up of 12 amino acids. In germline, CDR1 is GTSNPN, CDR2 SVGIG (reference sequence). The CDR3 bases are TGTGCCTGGTCGCAGGGAGGCTATGGCTACACCTTC. Translation gives CAWSQGGYGYTF.

J is TRBJ1-6 and V is TRBV6-1; the D gene is possibly TRBD1 (5 bases). Per the germline V gene, CDR1 is MNHNS and CDR2 is SASEGT. V shed 6 bases and J shed 8 bases, with 14 bases lying between them. The CDR3 length is 14 residues. This CDR3 reads CASSMWAGDSPLHF. CDR3 DNA sequence: TGTGCCAGCAGCATGTGGGCGGGGGATTCACCCCTCCACTTT.

The chain carries TRBV28 and TRBJ2-2; D gene uncertain. V gave up 4 bases and J gave up 2 bases, with 2 bases separating them. Germline V gives CDR1 MDHEN, CDR2 SYDVKM. There are 12 residues in the CDR3. CDR3: CASSSNTGELFF. The DNA for the CDR3 is TGTGCCAGCAGTTCAAACACCGGGGAGCTGTTTTTT.

The chain uses TRBV5-1 and TRBJ1-1; TRBD1 aligns across 7 bases. Germline CDR1 and CDR2: SGHRS and YFSETQ. This CDR3 region has 16 residues. V was pared by 0 bases and J by 1 base, with 6 bases of the junction left unmatched. CDR3 region: CASSLGGTAGNTEAFF. In DNA, the CDR3 is TGCGCCAGCAGCTTGGGAGGGACAGCTGGGAACACTGAAGCTTTCTTT.

The chain carries TRBV5-1 and TRBJ2-7; a possible D gene is TRBD1 (5 bases). The germline CDR1 and CDR2 sequences are SGHRS and YFSETQ. This CDR3 has 16 amino acids. Trimming stripped 4 bases from V and 5 bases from J, with 22 bases between. For the CDR3, the DNA is TGCGCCAGCAGCCTTGCCCAGGGCCAGGGTGAAAACGAGCAGTACTTC. This codes for CASSLAQGQGENEQYF.

This sequence joins TRBV19 and TRBJ2-2; 12 nucleotides match TRBD2. Germline V lookup: CDR1 LNHDA, CDR2 SQIVND (reference sequence). Trimming removed 4 bases from V and 7 bases from J; junction bases left unmatched: 16. The CDR3 loop spans 19 amino acids. The CDR3 nucleotides read TGTGCCAGTAGTACTCCGGATGGGCGGACTAGCGGGAAGGTCGGGGAGCTGTTTTTT. Protein: CASSTPDGRTSGKVGELFF.

The chain joins TRBV9 to TRBJ2-5; 7 bases align to TRBD2. Germline loops: CDR1 SGDLS, CDR2 YYNGEE. V lost 4 bases to trimming and J lost 5 bases; unmatched junction nucleotides: 14. This CDR3 contains 16 residues. CDR3 DNA sequence: TGTGCCAGCAGCCCTCGACAAGGTCAGGGAGGGGAGACCCAGTACTTC. Translating it yields CASSPRQGQGGETQYF.

This rearrangement joins TRBV19 to TRBJ1-2, with TRBD1 as a possible D gene (6 bases). V was clipped by 2 bases and J by 3 bases, with 16 bases between them. The CDR3 contains 16 residues. The germline V gene encodes CDR1 LNHDA and CDR2 SQIVND (reference sequence). This chain's CDR3 is CASSIYGGALDYGYTF. As DNA, the CDR3 is TGTGCCAGTAGTATATATGGGGGCGCGTTAGACTATGGCTACACCTTC.

The chain carries TRBV30 and TRBJ2-1; perhaps TRBD1 as D (6 bases). CDR1 and CDR2 from the germline V gene are GTSNPN and SVGIG (reference sequence). This CDR3 region has 13 residues. Trimming stripped 4 bases from V and 3 bases from J, with 10 bases between. The CDR3 DNA reads as TGTGCCTGGACCGGGACAAACTACAATGAGCAGTTCTTC. Translated, it gives CAWTGTNYNEQFF.

V and J are TRBV6-6 and TRBJ1-5; maybe TRBD1 (5 bases). The CDR3 contains 15 residues. The germline V gene encodes CDR1 MNHNY and CDR2 SVGAGI (reference sequence). The V and J ends lost 6 bases and 5 bases respectively, with 17 bases between them. DNA of the CDR3: TGTGCCAGCAGGTCGACAGTTGCCAGGGATCAGCCCCAGCATTTT. It is translated as CASRSTVARDQPQHF.

This chain joins TRBV15 and TRBJ1-2; 9 bases line up with TRBD1. V trimming: 1 base; J trimming: 8 bases; junction bases outside the gene matches: 5. Per the germline V gene, CDR1 is LNHNV and CDR2 is YYDKDF (reference sequence). The CDR3 is 14 amino acids. This chain's CDR3 is CATSRGQGGAGYTF. DNA of the CDR3: TGTGCCACCAGCAGAGGACAGGGGGGGGCCGGCTACACCTTC.